Presented here are 10 T cell receptor beta chains from one specimen sequenced in a study of cytotoxic CD8 clonotypes in ibrutinib-treated CLL. Generated by immunoSEQ multiplex PCR, the TCRdb table keeps only in-frame clones and is missing some. The data show fewer than 20,000 clones, around three fifths seen once. The sample here was PBMCs, taken after 12 months of ibrutinib treatment. These receptors came from a human donor with chronic lymphocytic leukemia.

The chain recombines TRBV6-1 with TRBJ2-3; D not certain. The V end was cut by 5 bases, the J end by 6 bases, with 9 bases between. The CDR3 is 12 amino acids. The germline V gene has CDR1 MNHNS and CDR2 SASEGT. CDR3 protein: CASSLASDTQYF. For the CDR3, the DNA is TGTGCCAGCAGTTTAGCCTCGGATACGCAGTATTTT.

This clone is a singleton in its sample. The chain has TRBV9 and TRBJ2-7, with D possibly being TRBD1 or TRBD2 (6 bases each). CDR1 is SGDLS and CDR2 is YYNGEE in the germline V gene. The length of the CDR3 is 15 residues. Trimming took off 0 bases at V and 0 bases at J, with 10 bases between the two ends. CDR3 in DNA: TGTGCCAGCAGCGTAGGGGGGGCTAGCTCCTACGAGCAGTACTTC. Translating it yields CASSVGGASSYEQYF.

This clone was detected once. This chain links TRBV18 with TRBJ1-3; D remains unclear. The CDR3 has 15 residues. V was cut by 3 bases and J by 1 base, with 10 bases left in between. Germline-derived CDR1 and CDR2 are KGHSH and LQKENI. In nucleotides, the CDR3 is TGTGCCAGCTCACCCTTAAGGGATTCTGGAAACACCATATATTTT. This gives the protein CASSPLRDSGNTIYF.

V and J are TRBV28 and TRBJ1-4; D is unresolved. Per the germline V gene, CDR1 is MDHEN and CDR2 is SYDVKM. This CDR3 spans 13 amino acids. Trimming shortened V by 7 bases and J by 3 bases, and 9 bases separated the two germline ends. The CDR3 is CASNTPSNEKLFF. Here the CDR3 DNA reads TGTGCCAGCAACACACCTTCTAATGAAAAACTGTTTTTT. The full variable domain, rest sourced from reference TRBV28 and TRBJ1-4, is DVKVTQSSRYLVKRTGEKVFLECVQDMDHENMFWYRQDPGLGLRLIYFSYDVKMKEKGDIPEGYSVSREKKERFSLILESASTNQTSMYLCASNTPSNEKLFFGSGTQLSVL.

This chain joins TRBV19 and TRBJ2-3; D is possibly TRBD1 (6 bases). CDR3 length: 14 residues. Trimming removed 0 bases from V and 7 bases from J, with 11 bases in between. Germline V CDR1 and CDR2: LNHDA, SQIVND (reference sequence). The CDR3, as DNA: TGTGCCAGTAGTATAGATCAGGGGCGTTATACGCAGTATTTT. This encodes CASSIDQGRYTQYF.

The genes are TRBV5-1 and TRBJ1-1; 10 bases agree with TRBD1. Germline V gene lookup returns CDR1 SGHRS and CDR2 YFSETQ. V lost 2 bases, J lost 6 bases, and 1 base stayed unmatched. The length of the CDR3 is 13 residues. Written as DNA, the CDR3 is TGCGCCAGCAGCTTAGACAGGGGGCCTGAAGCTTTCTTT. Residues: CASSLDRGPEAFF. The full variable domain, rest sourced from reference TRBV5-1 and TRBJ1-1, is KAGVTQTPRYLIKTRGQQVTLSCSPISGHRSVSWYQQTPGQGLQFLFEYFSETQRNKGNFPGRFSGRQFSNSRSEMNVSTLELGDSALYLCASSLDRGPEAFFGQGTRLTVV.

The rearrangement joins TRBV4-2 to TRBJ2-5, with unresolved D. CDR1 LGHNA and CDR2 YNFKEQ come from the germline V gene. The CDR3 runs to 15 residues. V was shortened by 2 bases and J by 5 bases, with 15 bases between the two germline ends. CDR3 nucleotide sequence: TGTGCCAGCAGCCAATCCGTTAATCCCCGGGAGACCCAGTACTTC. Its translation: CASSQSVNPRETQYF.

This clone came up a few times. The rearrangement links TRBV7-2 to TRBJ2-7, with a tentative D call TRBD1 (6 bases). CDR3 length: 12 residues. The V gene's germline CDR1 is SGHTA and CDR2 FQGNSA. With 5 bases removed from V and 3 bases from J, the gap between germline ends came to 8 bases. The CDR3 DNA reads as TGTGCCAGCAGCCTACAGGGCTACGAGCAGTACTTC. It specifies CASSLQGYEQYF.

This clone has a handful of counts. This rearrangement joins TRBV4-1 to TRBJ2-1; weak D call: TRBD2 (5 bases). Germline V gives CDR1 MGHRA, CDR2 YSYEKL. The CDR3 has 16 amino acids. Trimming removed 0 bases from V and 8 bases from J, with 17 bases in between. CDR3 region: CASSQDHRLNKHEQFF. The CDR3 DNA reads TGCGCCAGCAGCCAAGATCACAGACTAAATAAACATGAGCAGTTCTTC.

The chain carries TRBV6-1 and TRBJ1-2; 8 bases align to TRBD1. V trimming: 3 bases; J trimming: 8 bases; junction bases outside the gene matches: 8. Germline V gene lookup returns CDR1 MNHNS and CDR2 SASEGT. The CDR3 extends over 14 amino acids. CDR3 residues: CASSDRTGIYGYTF. CDR3 bases: TGTGCCAGCAGTGATAGGACAGGGATCTACGGCTACACCTTC.